The clone carrying this T cell receptor beta chain was found a few times. Antigen unknown. TCRdb used MiXCR to reprocess the 5' RACE reads, holding one entry per CDR3 protein. This sample carries just under 600,000 distinct CDR3 sequences, approximately 13% of them seen once, and the ten largest clones take more than 12%. With 5 bases removed from V and 0 bases from J, the gap between germline ends came to 14 bases. CDR1 MNHNS and CDR2 SASEGT come from the germline V gene. The CDR3 totals 16 residues. This sample is drawn from a study of T cells after yellow fever vaccination. Study-level findings and limits: Contaminants from the bulk population, in the form of abundant clonotypes, could be found in FACS-sorted repertoires. Boosting was followed by the reappearance of most primary-vaccination clones (around 96% CD4, 88% CD8).

V and J are TRBV6-1 and TRBJ1-3, with D possibly matching TRBD1 (5 bases). The clonotype originates from a man aged 25 to 45 who received the YFV17D yellow fever vaccine. This specimen consisted of PBMCs, obtained on the day of the yellow fever booster vaccination. In DNA, the CDR3 is TGTGCCAGCAGTATTATCCGCGGGGGCTCTGGAAACACCATATATTTT. Its translation: CASSIIRGGSGNTIYF.